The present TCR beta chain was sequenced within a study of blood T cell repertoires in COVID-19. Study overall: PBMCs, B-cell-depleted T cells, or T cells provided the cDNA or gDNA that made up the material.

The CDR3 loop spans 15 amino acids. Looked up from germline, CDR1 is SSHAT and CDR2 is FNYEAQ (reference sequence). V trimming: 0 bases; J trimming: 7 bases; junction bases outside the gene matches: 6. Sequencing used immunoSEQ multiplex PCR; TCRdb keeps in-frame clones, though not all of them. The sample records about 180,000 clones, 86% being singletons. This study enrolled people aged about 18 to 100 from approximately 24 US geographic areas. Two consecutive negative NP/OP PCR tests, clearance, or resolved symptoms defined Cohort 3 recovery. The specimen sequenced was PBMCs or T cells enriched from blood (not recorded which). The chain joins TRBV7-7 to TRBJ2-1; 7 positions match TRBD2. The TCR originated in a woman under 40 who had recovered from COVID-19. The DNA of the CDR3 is TGTGCCAGCAGCTTAGCGGGAGGGCTGGGGAATGAGCAGTTCTTC. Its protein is CASSLAGGLGNEQFF.